There are a few counts of the clone carrying this T cell receptor beta chain. Using immunoSEQ multiplex PCR, the repertoire was profiled, and TCRdb retains in-frame clones only, with some absent. This table holds over 70,000 clones, approximately 93% found once. These data come from a study of technical replicates of blood from a few donors. Germline V gene sequence: CDR1 MNHNS, CDR2 SASEGT. The CDR3 length is 16 residues. The ends were cut back, 0 bases at V and 4 bases at J, with 12 bases in the middle. The TCR comes from a human donor in good health. Source material: T cells isolated from PBMCs. The rearrangement links TRBV6-1 to TRBJ1-4; the D gene is possibly TRBD1 (5 bases). DNA of the CDR3: TGTGCCAGCAGTGAAGCGGTGGGGAGGGGTAATGAAAAACTGTTTTTT. Its translation: CASSEAVGRGNEKLFF.